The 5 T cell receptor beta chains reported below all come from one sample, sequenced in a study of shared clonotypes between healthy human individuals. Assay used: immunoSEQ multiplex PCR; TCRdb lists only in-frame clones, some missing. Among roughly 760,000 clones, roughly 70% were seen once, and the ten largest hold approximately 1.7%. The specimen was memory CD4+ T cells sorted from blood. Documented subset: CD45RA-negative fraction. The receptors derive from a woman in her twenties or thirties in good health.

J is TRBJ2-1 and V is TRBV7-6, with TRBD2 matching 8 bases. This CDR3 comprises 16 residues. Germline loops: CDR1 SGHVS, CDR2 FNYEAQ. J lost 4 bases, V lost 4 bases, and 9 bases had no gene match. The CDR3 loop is CASSSKIIAGYNEQFF. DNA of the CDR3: TGTGCCAGCAGCTCTAAAATCATAGCGGGATACAATGAGCAGTTCTTC.

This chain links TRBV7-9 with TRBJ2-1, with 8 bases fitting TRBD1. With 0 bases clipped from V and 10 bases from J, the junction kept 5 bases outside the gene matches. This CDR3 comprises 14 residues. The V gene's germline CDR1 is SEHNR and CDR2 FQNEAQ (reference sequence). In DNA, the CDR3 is TGTGCCAGCAGCTTAGCGCAGGGGGCGTGGGAGCAGTTCTTC. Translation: CASSLAQGAWEQFF.

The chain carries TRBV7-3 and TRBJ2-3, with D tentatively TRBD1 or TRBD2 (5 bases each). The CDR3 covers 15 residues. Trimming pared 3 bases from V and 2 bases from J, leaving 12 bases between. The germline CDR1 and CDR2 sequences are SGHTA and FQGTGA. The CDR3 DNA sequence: TGTGCCAGCAGCTTGGGGGTTACCTCCACAGATACGCAGTATTTT. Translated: CASSLGVTSTDTQYF.

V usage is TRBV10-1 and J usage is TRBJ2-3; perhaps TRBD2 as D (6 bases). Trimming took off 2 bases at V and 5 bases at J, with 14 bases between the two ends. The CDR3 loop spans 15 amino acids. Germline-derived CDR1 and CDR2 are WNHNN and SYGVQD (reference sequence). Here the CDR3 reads CASSELGSQGDTQYF. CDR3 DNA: TGCGCCAGCAGTGAGCTCGGGAGTCAAGGAGATACGCAGTATTTT.

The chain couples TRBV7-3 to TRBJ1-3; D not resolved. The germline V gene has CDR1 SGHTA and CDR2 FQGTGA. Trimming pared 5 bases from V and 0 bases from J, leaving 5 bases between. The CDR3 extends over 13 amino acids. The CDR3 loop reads CASSPGSGNTIYF. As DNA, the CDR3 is TGTGCCAGCAGCCCCGGCTCTGGAAACACCATATATTTT.